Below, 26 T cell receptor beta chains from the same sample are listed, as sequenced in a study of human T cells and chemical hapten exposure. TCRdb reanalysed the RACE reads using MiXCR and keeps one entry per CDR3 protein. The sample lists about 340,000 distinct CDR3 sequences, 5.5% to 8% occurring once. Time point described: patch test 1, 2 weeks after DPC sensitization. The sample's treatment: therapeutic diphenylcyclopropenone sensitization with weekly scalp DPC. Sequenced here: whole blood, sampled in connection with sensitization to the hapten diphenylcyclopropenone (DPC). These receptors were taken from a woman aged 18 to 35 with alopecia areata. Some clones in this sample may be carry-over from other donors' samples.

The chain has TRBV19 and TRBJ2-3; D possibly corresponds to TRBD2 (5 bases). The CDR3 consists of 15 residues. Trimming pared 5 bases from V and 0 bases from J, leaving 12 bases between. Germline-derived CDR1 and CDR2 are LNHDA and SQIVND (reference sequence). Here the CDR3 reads CASSAGKTSTDTQYF. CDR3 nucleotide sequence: TGTGCCAGTAGTGCCGGGAAGACTAGCACAGATACGCAGTATTTT.

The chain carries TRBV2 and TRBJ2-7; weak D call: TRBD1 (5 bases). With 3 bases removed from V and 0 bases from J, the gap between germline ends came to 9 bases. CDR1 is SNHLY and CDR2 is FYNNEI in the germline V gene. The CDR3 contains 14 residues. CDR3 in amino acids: CASSDPDTSYEQYF. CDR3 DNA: TGTGCCAGCAGTGACCCGGACACCTCCTACGAGCAGTACTTC. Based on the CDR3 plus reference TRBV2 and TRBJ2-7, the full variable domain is EPEVTQTPSHQVTQMGQEVILRCVPISNHLYFYWYRQILGQKVEFLVSFYNNEISEKSEIFDDQFSVERPDGSNFTLKIRSTKLEDSAMYFCASSDPDTSYEQYFGPGTRLTVT.

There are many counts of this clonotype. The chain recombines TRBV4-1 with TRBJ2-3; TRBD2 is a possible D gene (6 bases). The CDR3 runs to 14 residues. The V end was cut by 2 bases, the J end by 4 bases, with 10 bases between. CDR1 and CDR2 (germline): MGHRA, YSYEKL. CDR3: CASSQLAMADTQYF. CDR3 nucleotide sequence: TGCGCCAGCAGCCAACTAGCGATGGCAGATACGCAGTATTTT.

The CDR3 region has the DNA TGTGCCAGCAGCCCCCACCGGGGCAACACTGAAGCTTTCTTT. This gives the protein CASSPHRGNTEAFF. The V call is TRBV7-2, the J call TRBJ1-1; D possibly corresponds to TRBD1 (5 bases). Germline V gene lookup returns CDR1 SGHTA and CDR2 FQGNSA. Trimming removed 5 bases from V and 2 bases from J, with 12 bases in between. This CDR3 region has 14 residues.

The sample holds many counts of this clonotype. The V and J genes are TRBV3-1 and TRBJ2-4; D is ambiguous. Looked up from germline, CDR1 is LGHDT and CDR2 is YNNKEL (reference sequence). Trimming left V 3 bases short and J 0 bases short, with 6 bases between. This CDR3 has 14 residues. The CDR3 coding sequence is TGTGCCAGCAGCCATTTGACAGCCAAAAACATTCAGTACTTC. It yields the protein CASSHLTAKNIQYF.

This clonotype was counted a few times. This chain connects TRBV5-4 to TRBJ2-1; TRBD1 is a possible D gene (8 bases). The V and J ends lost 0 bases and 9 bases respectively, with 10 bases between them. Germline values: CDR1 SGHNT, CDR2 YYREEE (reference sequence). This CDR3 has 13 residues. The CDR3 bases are TGTGCCAGCAGCTTGGACAGGGGGGGTGAGCAGTTCTTC. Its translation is CASSLDRGGEQFF.

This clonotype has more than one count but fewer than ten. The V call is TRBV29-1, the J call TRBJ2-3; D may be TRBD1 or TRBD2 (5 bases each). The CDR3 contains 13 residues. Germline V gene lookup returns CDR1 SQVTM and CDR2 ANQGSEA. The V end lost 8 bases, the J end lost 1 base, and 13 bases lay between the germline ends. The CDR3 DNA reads TGCAGCCCCCGGGACCGAGGCACAGATACGCAGTATTTT. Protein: CSPRDRGTDTQYF.

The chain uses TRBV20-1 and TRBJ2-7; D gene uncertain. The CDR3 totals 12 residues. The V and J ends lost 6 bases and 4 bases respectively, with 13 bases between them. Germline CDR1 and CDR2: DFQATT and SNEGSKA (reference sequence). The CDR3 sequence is CSAPTYIYEQYF. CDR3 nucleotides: TGCAGTGCCCCCACATATATATACGAGCAGTACTTC.

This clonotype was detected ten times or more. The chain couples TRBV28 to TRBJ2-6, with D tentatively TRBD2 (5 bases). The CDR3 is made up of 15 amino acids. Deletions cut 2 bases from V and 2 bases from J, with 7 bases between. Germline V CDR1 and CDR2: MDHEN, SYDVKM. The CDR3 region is CASSLEGAGANVLTF. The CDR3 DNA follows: TGTGCCAGCAGTTTAGAGGGCGCTGGGGCCAACGTCCTGACTTTC.

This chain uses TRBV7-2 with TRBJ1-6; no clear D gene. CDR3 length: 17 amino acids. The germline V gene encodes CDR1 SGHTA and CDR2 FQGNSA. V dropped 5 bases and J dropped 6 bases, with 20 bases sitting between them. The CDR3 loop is CASSPRHGFNGNSPLHF. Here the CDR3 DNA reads TGTGCCAGCAGCCCCAGACACGGGTTCAACGGTAATTCACCCCTCCACTTT.

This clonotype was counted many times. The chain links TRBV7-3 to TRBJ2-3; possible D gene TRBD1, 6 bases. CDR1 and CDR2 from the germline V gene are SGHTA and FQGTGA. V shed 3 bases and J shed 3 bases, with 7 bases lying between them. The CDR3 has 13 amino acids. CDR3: CASSFGQTDTQYF. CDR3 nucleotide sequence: TGTGCCAGCAGCTTCGGACAGACAGATACGCAGTATTTT.

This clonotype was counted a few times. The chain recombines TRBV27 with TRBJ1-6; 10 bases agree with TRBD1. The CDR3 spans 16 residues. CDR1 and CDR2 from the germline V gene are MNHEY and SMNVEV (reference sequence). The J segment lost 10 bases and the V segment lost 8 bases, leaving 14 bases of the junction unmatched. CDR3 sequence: CASARDRGRLESPLHF. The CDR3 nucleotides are TGTGCCAGCGCAAGAGACAGGGGGCGATTGGAATCACCCCTCCACTTT.

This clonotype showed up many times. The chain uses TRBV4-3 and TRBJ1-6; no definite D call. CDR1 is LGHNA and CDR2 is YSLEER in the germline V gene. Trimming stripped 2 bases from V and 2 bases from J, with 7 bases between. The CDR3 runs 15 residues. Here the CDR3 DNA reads TGCGCCAGCAGCCAAAGTCAACCCTATAATTCACCCCTCCACTTT. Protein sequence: CASSQSQPYNSPLHF.

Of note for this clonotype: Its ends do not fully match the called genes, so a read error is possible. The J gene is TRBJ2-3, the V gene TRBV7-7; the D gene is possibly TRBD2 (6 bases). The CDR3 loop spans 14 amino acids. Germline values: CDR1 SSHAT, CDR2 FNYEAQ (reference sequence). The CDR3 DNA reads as TGTGCTAGCAGCTTAGGAACGGCGGGGGATACGCAGTATTTT. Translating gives CASSLGTAGDTQYF. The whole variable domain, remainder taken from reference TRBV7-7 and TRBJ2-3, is GAGVSQSPRYKVTKRGQDVTLRCDPISSHATLYWYQQALGQGPEFLTYFNYEAQPDKSGLPSDRFSAERPEGSISTLTIQRTEQRDSAMYRCASSLGTAGDTQYFGPGTRLTVL.

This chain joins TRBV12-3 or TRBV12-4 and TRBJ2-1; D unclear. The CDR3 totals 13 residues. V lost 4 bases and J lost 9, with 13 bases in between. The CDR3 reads CASSSLFSGEQFF. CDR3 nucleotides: TGTGCCAGCAGTTCTCTTTTCAGTGGTGAGCAGTTCTTC.

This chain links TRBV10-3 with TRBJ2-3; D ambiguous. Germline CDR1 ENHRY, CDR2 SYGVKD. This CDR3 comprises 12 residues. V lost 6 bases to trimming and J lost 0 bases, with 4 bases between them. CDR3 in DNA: TGTGCCATCAGGGGTAGCACAGATACGCAGTATTTT. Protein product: CAIRGSTDTQYF.

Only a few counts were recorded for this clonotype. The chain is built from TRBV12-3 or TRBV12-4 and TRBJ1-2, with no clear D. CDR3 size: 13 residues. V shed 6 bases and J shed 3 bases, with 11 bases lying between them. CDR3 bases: TGTGCCAGCAGCGTTGTGACTGACTATGGCTACACCTTC. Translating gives CASSVVTDYGYTF.

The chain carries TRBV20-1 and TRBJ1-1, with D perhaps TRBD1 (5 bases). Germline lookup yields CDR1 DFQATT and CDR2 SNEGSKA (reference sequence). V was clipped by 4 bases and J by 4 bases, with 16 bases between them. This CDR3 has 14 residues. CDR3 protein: CSATHFLGGTEAFF. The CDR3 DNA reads TGCAGTGCTACACACTTCCTCGGGGGCACTGAAGCTTTCTTT.

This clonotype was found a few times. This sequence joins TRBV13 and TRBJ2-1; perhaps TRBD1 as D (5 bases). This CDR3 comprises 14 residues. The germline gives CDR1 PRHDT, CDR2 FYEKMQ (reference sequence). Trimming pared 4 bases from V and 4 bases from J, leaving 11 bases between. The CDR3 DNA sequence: TGTGCCAGCAGCTCAAGGACAAAATACAATGAGCAGTTCTTC. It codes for CASSSRTKYNEQFF. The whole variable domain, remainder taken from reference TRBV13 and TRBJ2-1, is AAGVIQSPRHLIKEKRETATLKCYPIPRHDTVYWYQQGPGQDPQFLISFYEKMQSDKGSIPDRFSAQQFSDYHSELNMSSLELGDSALYFCASSSRTKYNEQFFGPGTRLTVL.

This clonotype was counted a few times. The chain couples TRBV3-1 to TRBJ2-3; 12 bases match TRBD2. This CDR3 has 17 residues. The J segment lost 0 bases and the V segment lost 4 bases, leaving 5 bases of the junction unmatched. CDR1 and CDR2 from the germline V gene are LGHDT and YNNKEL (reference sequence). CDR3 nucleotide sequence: TGTGCCAGCAGCCCACTAGCGGGGGGAACTAGCACAGATACGCAGTATTTT. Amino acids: CASSPLAGGTSTDTQYF.

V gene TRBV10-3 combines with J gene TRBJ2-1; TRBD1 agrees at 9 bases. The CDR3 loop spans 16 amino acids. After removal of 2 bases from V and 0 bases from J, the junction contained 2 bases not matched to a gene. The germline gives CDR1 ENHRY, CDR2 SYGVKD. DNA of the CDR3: TGTGCCATCAGTGAGCCGGGACAGGGCTCCTACAATGAGCAGTTCTTC. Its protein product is CAISEPGQGSYNEQFF.

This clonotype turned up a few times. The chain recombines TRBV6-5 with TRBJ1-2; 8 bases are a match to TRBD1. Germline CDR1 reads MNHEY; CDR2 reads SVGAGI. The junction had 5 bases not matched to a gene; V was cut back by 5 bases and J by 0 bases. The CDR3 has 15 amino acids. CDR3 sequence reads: CASSRQGLANYGYTF. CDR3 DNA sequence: TGTGCCAGCAGTCGACAGGGGCTCGCTAACTATGGCTACACCTTC.

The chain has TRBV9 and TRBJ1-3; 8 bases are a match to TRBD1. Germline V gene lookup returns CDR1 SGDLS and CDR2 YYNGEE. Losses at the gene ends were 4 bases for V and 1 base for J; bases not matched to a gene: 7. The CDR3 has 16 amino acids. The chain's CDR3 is CASSSSTGASGNTIYF. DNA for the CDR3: TGTGCCAGCAGCTCCTCGACAGGGGCGTCTGGAAACACCATATATTTT.

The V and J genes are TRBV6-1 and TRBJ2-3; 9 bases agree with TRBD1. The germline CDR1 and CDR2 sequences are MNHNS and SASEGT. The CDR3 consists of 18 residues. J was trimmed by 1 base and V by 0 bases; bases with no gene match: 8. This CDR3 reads CASSEALRTGAGTDTQYF. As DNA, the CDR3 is TGTGCCAGCAGTGAAGCATTGAGGACAGGGGCGGGCACAGATACGCAGTATTTT.

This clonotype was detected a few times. CDR3 protein: CASSFDGGLQETQYF. The CDR3 DNA sequence: TGTGCCAGCAGTTTCGACGGGGGGCTTCAAGAGACCCAGTACTTC. The chain has TRBV27 and TRBJ2-5, with D perhaps TRBD2 (7 bases). Germline-derived CDR1 and CDR2 are MNHEY and SMNVEV (reference sequence). The CDR3 sequence is 15 residues long. Trimming pared 3 bases from V and 2 bases from J, leaving 13 bases between.

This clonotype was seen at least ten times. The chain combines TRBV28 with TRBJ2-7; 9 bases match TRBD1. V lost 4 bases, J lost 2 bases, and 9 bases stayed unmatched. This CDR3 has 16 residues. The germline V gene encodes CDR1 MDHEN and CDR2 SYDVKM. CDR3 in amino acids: CASSSVRDRVAYEQYF. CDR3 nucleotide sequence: TGTGCCAGCAGTTCGGTTCGGGACAGGGTAGCCTACGAGCAGTACTTC.